This passage covers 28 T cell receptor beta chains from one sample sequenced in a study of T cells expressing NK-cell markers. TCRdb derives one entry per CDR3 protein from the 5' RACE reads, leaving out DNA. This repertoire includes about 160,000 distinct CDR3 sequences. Material: blood T cells: a sorted CD56 or NKG2C T cell subset, CD4+ or CD8+ T cells, or bulk PBMC T cells (not recorded which). Receptor source: a man aged 18-69 years in good health.

The chain couples TRBV4-1 to TRBJ1-5. Per the germline V gene, CDR1 is MGHRA and CDR2 is YSYEKL. This CDR3 contains 15 residues. The CDR3 reads CASSHGIVGGQPQHF.

The J gene is TRBJ2-5, the V gene TRBV3-1; the TCRdb call, TRBD1, lacks DNA for checking. Germline lookup yields CDR1 LGHDT and CDR2 YNNKEL (reference sequence). There are 15 residues in the CDR3. The CDR3: CASSQEVAGAETQYF.

The chain is built from TRBV4-2 and TRBJ2-3; TCRdb proposes TRBD2, but this gene call is untestable without DNA. Germline V CDR1 and CDR2: LGHNA, YNFKEQ. The CDR3 runs to 19 residues. The CDR3 is CASSQDLTSGGRSTDTQYF.

The chain uses TRBV7-9 and TRBJ2-2; no DNA is available, so the TRBD1 call from TCRdb remains unchecked. The CDR3 covers 14 residues. Germline CDR1 reads SEHNR; CDR2 reads FQNEAQ (reference sequence). This chain's CDR3 is CASSPPDRVGELFF.

The rearrangement joins TRBV12-3 or TRBV12-4 to TRBJ1-1; the D call from TCRdb, TRBD1, cannot be confirmed without DNA. This CDR3 spans 14 amino acids. The CDR3 is CASSPRTGNTEAFF.

The chain employs TRBV5-6 and TRBJ2-2. The germline V gene has CDR1 SGHDT and CDR2 YYEEEE. The CDR3 loop spans 13 amino acids. This CDR3 is CASSLSASGELFF.

The chain has TRBV2 and TRBJ2-1; lacking DNA, the TRBD1 call made by TCRdb goes unchecked. This CDR3 region has 11 residues. Germline-derived CDR1 and CDR2 are SNHLY and FYNNEI. CDR3 in amino acids: CARRLGGEQFF.

V gene TRBV15 combines with J gene TRBJ1-1; the TCRdb call, TRBD1, lacks DNA for checking. The V gene's germline CDR1 is LNHNV and CDR2 YYDKDF (reference sequence). The CDR3 is made up of 14 amino acids. CDR3 sequence: CATSPQGANTEAFF.

The chain recombines TRBV13 with TRBJ2-7; TCRdb's assignment of TRBD1 cannot be checked, as there is no DNA. There are 20 residues in the CDR3. The germline CDR1 and CDR2 sequences are PRHDT and FYEKMQ (reference sequence). The CDR3 protein is CASSLQGGDSAYLPNYEQYF.

This rearrangement joins TRBV7-2 to TRBJ2-1; the TRBD2 assignment by TCRdb is unverifiable without DNA. Germline loops: CDR1 SGHTA, CDR2 FQGNSA. The CDR3 runs 16 residues. The CDR3 protein is CASSQGLAGRYNEQFF.

The chain links TRBV10-3 to TRBJ1-2; TCRdb calls TRBD1, which cannot be checked without DNA. Germline V gene data show CDR1 as ENHRY and CDR2 as SYGVKD. This CDR3 is 12 amino acids long. The CDR3 protein is CAISDTGYGYTF.

V is TRBV5-1 and J is TRBJ1-2. This CDR3 region has 13 residues. The germline gives CDR1 SGHRS, CDR2 YFSETQ. The CDR3: CASSRGVDYGYTF.

The chain joins TRBV11-2 to TRBJ1-2; absent DNA, TCRdb's TRBD1 call cannot be checked. Germline V gene data show CDR1 as SGHAT and CDR2 as FQNNGV. The CDR3 spans 11 residues. CDR3 sequence reads: CASSFPPGYTF.

CDR3 residues: CASSPGQGRDTQYF. The V call is TRBV7-9, the J call TRBJ2-3; TCRdb's D call of TRBD1 is untestable without DNA. Germline V gene sequence: CDR1 SEHNR, CDR2 FQNEAQ (reference sequence). This CDR3 spans 14 amino acids.

J is TRBJ2-1 and V is TRBV12-3 or TRBV12-4; there is no DNA to check the TCRdb D call of TRBD2. The CDR3 runs to 13 residues. CDR3 region: CASSTGLHNEQFF.

The V and J genes are TRBV2 and TRBJ2-7; TCRdb proposes TRBD1, but this gene call is untestable without DNA. The CDR3 runs 13 residues. From germline, CDR1 is SNHLY and CDR2 FYNNEI. The CDR3 spells CASMGQGSYEQYF.

The chain couples TRBV7-8 to TRBJ2-7; TCRdb lists TRBD1, though no DNA is available to test this call. CDR3 size: 14 residues. Germline V gene data show CDR1 as SGHVS and CDR2 as FQNEAQ. Here the CDR3 reads CASSPLGPPNEQYF.

The chain combines TRBV5-1 with TRBJ2-3; TCRdb returns TRBD1, unconfirmable since there is no DNA. Germline assignment: CDR1 SGHRS and CDR2 YFSETQ. The CDR3 has 20 residues. This chain's CDR3 is CASSLGWFIRTGVNTDTQYF.

The chain joins TRBV2 to TRBJ1-5. The CDR3 totals 14 residues. CDR1 and CDR2 from the germline V gene are SNHLY and FYNNEI. The CDR3 reads CASGLTSSNQPQHF.

This chain uses TRBV27 with TRBJ2-7; the D gene TCRdb calls, TRBD2, cannot be checked with no DNA. The length of the CDR3 is 16 residues. Germline loops: CDR1 MNHEY, CDR2 SMNVEV (reference sequence). Here the CDR3 reads CASRSLLALAASEQYF.

The V gene is TRBV9, the J gene TRBJ1-6; checking the TCRdb D call of TRBD1 is not possible without DNA. This CDR3 spans 14 amino acids. Per the germline V gene, CDR1 is SGDLS and CDR2 is YYNGEE. CDR3 residues: CASSDGQDNSPLHF.

The chain carries TRBV4-1 and TRBJ2-3; TCRdb's assignment of TRBD2 cannot be checked, as there is no DNA. Germline V gene data show CDR1 as MGHRA and CDR2 as YSYEKL. The CDR3 covers 16 residues. This chain's CDR3 is CASSQTLAGGADTQYF.

The rearrangement links TRBV13 to TRBJ1-1. Germline loops: CDR1 PRHDT, CDR2 FYEKMQ (reference sequence). The CDR3 has 16 residues. CDR3 protein: CASSPSDLGQNTEAFF.

The V call is TRBV6-5, the J call TRBJ1-2; TCRdb picks TRBD1, but there is no DNA to check that call. The germline gives CDR1 MNHEY, CDR2 SVGAGI. The CDR3 contains 14 residues. CDR3 sequence reads: CASSHGQATGGYTF.

The CDR3 region is CASSPLTTTSGALPYEQYF. The rearrangement links TRBV27 to TRBJ2-7; TCRdb reports TRBD2, a call that lacks DNA to check it against. Germline-derived CDR1 and CDR2 are MNHEY and SMNVEV (reference sequence). This CDR3 is 19 amino acids long.

The V gene is TRBV6-4, the J gene TRBJ2-1. Germline V CDR1 and CDR2: MRHNA, SNTAGT. This CDR3 is 15 amino acids long. The chain's CDR3 is CASSVGSGSYNEQFF.

J is TRBJ1-2 and V is TRBV27; TCRdb's D call of TRBD1 is untestable without DNA. The V gene's germline CDR1 is MNHEY and CDR2 SMNVEV (reference sequence). The CDR3 runs 17 residues. The CDR3 sequence is CASSYVRMGQPNYGYTF.

V is TRBV7-9 and J is TRBJ2-1; the TCRdb D gene call, TRBD2, has no DNA to confirm it. Germline V gives CDR1 SEHNR, CDR2 FQNEAQ (reference sequence). This CDR3 spans 15 amino acids. CDR3 region: CASSPSRGLGNEQFF.